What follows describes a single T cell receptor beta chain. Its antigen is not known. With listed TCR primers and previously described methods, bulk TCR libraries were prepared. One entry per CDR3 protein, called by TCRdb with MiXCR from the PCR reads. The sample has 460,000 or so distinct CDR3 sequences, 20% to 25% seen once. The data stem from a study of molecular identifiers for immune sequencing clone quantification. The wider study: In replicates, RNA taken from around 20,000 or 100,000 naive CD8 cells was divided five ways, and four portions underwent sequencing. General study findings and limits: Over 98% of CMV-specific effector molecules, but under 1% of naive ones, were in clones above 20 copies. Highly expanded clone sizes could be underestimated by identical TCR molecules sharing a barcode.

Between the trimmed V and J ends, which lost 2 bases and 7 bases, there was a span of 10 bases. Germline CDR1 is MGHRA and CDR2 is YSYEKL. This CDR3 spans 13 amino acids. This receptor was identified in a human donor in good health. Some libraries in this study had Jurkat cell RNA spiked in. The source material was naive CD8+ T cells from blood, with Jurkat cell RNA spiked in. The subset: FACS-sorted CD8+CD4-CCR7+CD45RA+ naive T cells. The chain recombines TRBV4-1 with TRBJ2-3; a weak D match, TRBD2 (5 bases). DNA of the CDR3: TGCGCCAGCAGCCAATACGGGGAAAATACGCAGTATTTT. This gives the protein CASSQYGENTQYF.